This T cell receptor (beta chain) was identified in a study of T cell responses to AZD1222 COVID-19 vaccine. Trimming took off 0 bases at V and 5 bases at J, with 9 bases between the two ends. The CDR3 totals 14 residues. Germline assignment: CDR1 SGDLS and CDR2 YYNGEE. Measured with immunoSEQ multiplex PCR; TCRdb has only the in-frame clones, and not every one. The data contain approximately 180,000 clones, around nine tenths of them singletons. V gene TRBV9 combines with J gene TRBJ2-1; no clear D. The sample was peripheral blood, taken 28 days after the second dose of the MenACWY control vaccine. The sequence derives from an adult who received the MenACWY meningococcal vaccine as a control. CDR3 in DNA: TGTGCCAGCAGCGTAGTACGCCTGAACAATGAGCAGTTCTTC. It translates to CASSVVRLNNEQFF.